This entry features one T cell receptor beta chain sequence. From germline, CDR1 is SGHDT and CDR2 YYEEEE. This CDR3 comprises 15 residues. Deletions cut 2 bases from V and 4 bases from J, with 15 bases between. The data are from a study of T cell changes during pregnancy in multiple sclerosis. Generated by immunoSEQ multiplex PCR, the TCRdb table keeps only in-frame clones and is missing some. The table has about 35,000 clones, 90% to 95% seen once; the top ten hold 2.5% to 3.5%. The V and J genes are TRBV5-6 and TRBJ1-2, with D maybe TRBD1 (6 bases). The clonotype comes from a female donor in good health, enrolled as a control in a pregnancy study. The material sequenced was CD4+ T cells from peripheral blood mononuclear cells, taken in the third trimester of pregnancy. The CDR3 spells CASSFGIRDTYGYTF. The CDR3 DNA is TGTGCCAGCAGCTTTGGGATCCGGGACACCTATGGCTACACCTTC.